This T cell receptor beta chain is from a study of cytomegalovirus exposure and HLA in healthy donors. Overall study: The study placed 80% to 90% of its approximately 400 genotyped donors in the Caucasian-associated ancestry cluster. Study-wide points: While the bulk of TCR sequences proved rare, some public TCRs turned up in many donors.

This clone was counted between two and nine times. The antigen remains unidentified. Primers: 60 Vbeta forward and 13 Jbeta reverse. TCRdb's table, derived via immunoSEQ multiplex PCR, lists solely in-frame clones and lacks some. Of about 110,000 clones listed, 79% were seen once; the top ten hold about 3%. V was cut by 6 bases and J by 4 bases, with 16 bases left in between. This CDR3 has 14 residues. The germline gives CDR1 SNHLY, CDR2 FYNNEI. The chain is built from TRBV2 and TRBJ2-7; possible D gene TRBD2, 6 bases. The source material was PBMCs. This clonotype was obtained from a woman aged 40 to 50 in good health and CMV-seronegative. The CDR3 sequence is CASSYIRGSYEQYF. As DNA, the CDR3 is TGTGCCAGCAGCTACATCCGGGGGTCGTACGAGCAGTACTTC.